The 16 T cell receptor beta chains in this list originate from one sample, sequenced in a study of T cells after posttransplantation cyclophosphamide. TCRdb's copy holds only in-frame clones and misses some; the assay was immunoSEQ multiplex PCR. The sample records 19,000 or so clones, roughly 98% being singletons. Sequences were obtained from naive CD8+ T cells sorted from PBMCs. All receptors come from a man aged 40-49 years in good health, CMV-negative, and a related stem cell transplant donor.

The V and J genes are TRBV10-3 and TRBJ2-5; 9 positions match TRBD1. The J call is uncertain, as TRBJ2-7 better fits the DNA end. The CDR3 covers 16 residues. Looked up from germline, CDR1 is ENHRY and CDR2 is SYGVKD. DNA for the CDR3: TGTGCCATCAGCGGTACAGGGGGCAGGACCCCCTACGAGCAGTACTTC. It is translated as CAISGTGGRTPYEQYF.

The gene calls are TRBV27 and TRBJ2-2; no firm D call. The CDR3 has 14 amino acids. Trimming took 6 bases from V and 3 from J, leaving 11 bases between them. Germline CDR1 MNHEY, CDR2 SMNVEV (reference sequence). This chain's CDR3 is CASSSGSYTGELFF. DNA for the CDR3: TGTGCCAGCAGCTCCGGTAGTTACACCGGGGAGCTGTTTTTT.

This chain joins TRBV6-5 and TRBJ2-5; 8 bases line up with TRBD1. The germline gives CDR1 MNHEY, CDR2 SVGAGI. The CDR3 sequence is 14 residues long. The trim removed 5 bases at V and 2 bases at J, leaving 4 bases unmatched. The DNA of the CDR3 is TGTGCCAGCAGTCCCGGGACAGGACAAGAGACCCAGTACTTC. It yields the protein CASSPGTGQETQYF.

The J gene is TRBJ2-1, the V gene TRBV15; 9 bases agree with TRBD1. The J segment lost 6 bases and the V segment lost 1 base, leaving 7 bases of the junction unmatched. The CDR3 runs 16 residues. Germline CDR1 LNHNV, CDR2 YYDKDF (reference sequence). The CDR3 protein is CATSRAPGTGINEQFF. CDR3 coding DNA: TGTGCCACCAGCAGAGCTCCCGGGACAGGGATCAATGAGCAGTTCTTC.

The J gene is TRBJ1-3, the V gene TRBV11-2; D is perhaps TRBD1 (5 bases). CDR1 and CDR2 (germline): SGHAT, FQNNGV. The CDR3 contains 15 residues. Trimming shortened V by 6 bases and J by 0 bases, and 12 bases separated the two germline ends. CDR3 protein: CASRRQTGSGNTIYF. CDR3 DNA sequence: TGTGCCAGCAGGCGACAGACCGGCTCTGGAAACACCATATATTTT.

This chain joins TRBV6-5 and TRBJ2-2; 8 bases are a match to TRBD2. After removal of 2 bases from V and 5 bases from J, the junction contained 4 bases not matched to a gene. Looked up from germline, CDR1 is MNHEY and CDR2 is SVGAGI. The CDR3 length is 15 residues. Written as DNA, the CDR3 is TGTGCCAGCAGTTACACTAGCGGTGCGACCGGGGAGCTGTTTTTT. This gives the protein CASSYTSGATGELFF.

The V and J genes are TRBV6-5 and TRBJ2-1, with a weak D call TRBD2 (6 bases). The CDR3 is 15 amino acids. V shed 4 bases and J shed 0 bases, with 10 bases lying between them. Germline V lookup: CDR1 MNHEY, CDR2 SVGAGI. The CDR3 spells CASSLAAASYNEQFF. Written as DNA, the CDR3 is TGTGCCAGCAGTTTAGCGGCAGCCTCCTACAATGAGCAGTTCTTC.

In this sample, this clone turned up once. The CDR3 DNA is TGTGCCAGCGCGGTTGGGGGGACGCAGAGTTACGAGCAGTACTTC. Encoded protein: CASAVGGTQSYEQYF. This chain connects TRBV7-2 to TRBJ2-7; TRBD2 might be the D (6 bases). Germline lookup yields CDR1 SGHTA and CDR2 FQGNSA. Trimming pared 8 bases from V and 4 bases from J, leaving 21 bases between. The CDR3 is 15 residues long.

This rearrangement joins TRBV4-3 to TRBJ2-7; 10 bases agree with TRBD1. The CDR3 is 17 amino acids. Per the germline V gene, CDR1 is LGHNA and CDR2 is YSLEER. V lost 0 bases and J lost 5; bases outside the gene matches: 10. CDR3 bases: TGCGCCAGCAGCCAAGATCCAGGACAGGGGGTTTCTAACGAGCAGTACTTC. Translation: CASSQDPGQGVSNEQYF.

V and J are TRBV2 and TRBJ1-1; D uncertain. The CDR3 spans 12 residues. In germline, CDR1 is SNHLY, CDR2 FYNNEI. The V gene lost 6 bases and the J gene lost 1 base, with 6 bases spanning the gap. Here the CDR3 DNA reads TGTGCCAGCAGGGAGGCGAACACTGAAGCTTTCTTT. Its translation: CASREANTEAFF.

This clone came up once. The J gene is TRBJ2-1, the V gene TRBV11-3; no reliable D call. This CDR3 region has 15 residues. The germline CDR1 and CDR2 sequences are SGHNT and YENEEA. Deletions cut 5 bases from V and 2 bases from J, with 13 bases between. CDR3 residues: CASSTSGPAYNEQFF. The CDR3 DNA reads TGTGCCAGCAGCACTTCTGGGCCAGCCTACAATGAGCAGTTCTTC. Full variable domain (outside the CDR3, taken from reference TRBV11-3 and TRBJ2-1): EAGVVQSPRYKIIEKKQPVAFWCNPISGHNTLYWYLQNLGQGPELLIRYENEEAVDDSQLPKDRFSAERLKGVDSTLKIQPAELGDSAVYLCASSTSGPAYNEQFFGPGTRLTVL.

The table lists this clone with a count of one. The V and J genes are TRBV20-1 and TRBJ2-1; D ambiguous. V was pared by 8 bases and J by 7 bases, with 12 bases between. Germline values: CDR1 DFQATT, CDR2 SNEGSKA (reference sequence). CDR3 size: 11 residues. The DNA of the CDR3 is TGCAGTCCTACCGAGAATAATGAGCAGTTCTTC. Protein sequence: CSPTENNEQFF.

This chain joins TRBV5-1 and TRBJ1-1; possible D gene TRBD1, 5 bases. Germline CDR1 SGHRS, CDR2 YFSETQ. The V end was cut by 0 bases, the J end by 0 bases, with 12 bases between. The CDR3 sequence is 16 residues long. CDR3 sequence: CASSLALDRMNTEAFF. The DNA for the CDR3 is TGCGCCAGCAGCTTGGCCCTCGACAGAATGAACACTGAAGCTTTCTTT.

Notes on this clone: Sequence at one end of the junction differs from germline and may be a read error. This CDR3 is also generated by other DNA sequences in the sample. This sequence joins TRBV2 and TRBJ1-1; TRBD1 agrees at 8 bases. CDR3 size: 18 residues. CDR1 is SNHLY, CDR2 FYNNEI, per germline. The CDR3 DNA is TGCGCCAGCAGTGAAGGGGTGCAGGGGGCGGTTTTGGACACTGAAGCTTTCTTT. Translating gives CASSEGVQGAVLDTEAFF.

The genes are TRBV6-5 and TRBJ2-1; 8 bases are shared with TRBD2. The germline V gene encodes CDR1 MNHEY and CDR2 SVGAGI. This CDR3 comprises 15 residues. V lost 4 bases, J lost 7 bases, and 9 bases stayed unmatched. The CDR3: CASSSGLAMGNEQFF. The CDR3 coding sequence is TGTGCCAGCAGTTCCGGACTAGCTATGGGGAATGAGCAGTTCTTC.

Only one count was recorded for this clone. The gene calls are TRBV5-1 and TRBJ2-7; 12 bases fit TRBD2. Unmatched junction bases numbered 4, after V lost 9 bases and J lost 3 bases. This CDR3 spans 13 amino acids. CDR1 SGHRS and CDR2 YFSETQ come from the germline V gene. Written as DNA, the CDR3 is TGCGCCACCAGACTAGCGGGAGACTACGAGCAGTACTTC. It codes for CATRLAGDYEQYF.